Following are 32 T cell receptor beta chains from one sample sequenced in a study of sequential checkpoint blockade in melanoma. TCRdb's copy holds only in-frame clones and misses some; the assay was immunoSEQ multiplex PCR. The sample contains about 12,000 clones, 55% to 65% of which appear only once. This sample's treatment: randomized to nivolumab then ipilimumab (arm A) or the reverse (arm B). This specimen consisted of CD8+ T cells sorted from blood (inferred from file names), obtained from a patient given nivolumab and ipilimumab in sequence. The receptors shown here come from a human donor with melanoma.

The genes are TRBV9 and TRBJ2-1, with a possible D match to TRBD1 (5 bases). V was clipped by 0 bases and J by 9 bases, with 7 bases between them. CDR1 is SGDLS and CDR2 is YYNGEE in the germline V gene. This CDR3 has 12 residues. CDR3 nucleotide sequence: TGTGCCAGCAGCGTAGAAGGGGTTGAGCAGTTCTTC. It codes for CASSVEGVEQFF.

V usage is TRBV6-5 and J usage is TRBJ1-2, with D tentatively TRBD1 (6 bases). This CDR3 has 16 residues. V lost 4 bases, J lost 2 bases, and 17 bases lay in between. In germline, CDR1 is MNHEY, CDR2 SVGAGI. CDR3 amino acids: CASSWGGDTYNYGYTF. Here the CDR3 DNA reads TGTGCCAGCAGTTGGGGGGGGGACACCTACAACTATGGCTACACCTTC.

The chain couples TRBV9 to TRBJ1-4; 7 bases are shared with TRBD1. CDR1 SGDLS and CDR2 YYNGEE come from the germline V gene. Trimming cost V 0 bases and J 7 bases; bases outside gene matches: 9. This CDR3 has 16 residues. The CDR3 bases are TGTGCCAGCAGCGTAGGGAGTCTAGGGGGCATTGAAAAACTGTTTTTT. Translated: CASSVGSLGGIEKLFF.

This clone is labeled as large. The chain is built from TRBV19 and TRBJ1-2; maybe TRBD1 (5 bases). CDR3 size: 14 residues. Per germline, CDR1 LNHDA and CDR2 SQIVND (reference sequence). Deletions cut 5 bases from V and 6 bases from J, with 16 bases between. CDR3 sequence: CASSLRGAVNGYTF. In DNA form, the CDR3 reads TGTGCCAGTAGTCTTAGGGGCGCAGTAAATGGCTACACCTTC. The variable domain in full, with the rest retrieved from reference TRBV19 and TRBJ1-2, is DGGITQSPKYLFRKEGQNVTLSCEQNLNHDAMYWYRQDPGQGLRLIYYSQIVNDFQKGDIAEGYSVSREKKESFPLTVTSAQKNPTAFYLCASSLRGAVNGYTFGSGTRLTVV.

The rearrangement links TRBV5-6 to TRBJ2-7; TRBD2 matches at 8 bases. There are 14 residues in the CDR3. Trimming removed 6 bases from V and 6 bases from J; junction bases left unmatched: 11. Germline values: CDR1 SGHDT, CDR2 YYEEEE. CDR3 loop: CASTTSGSLGEQYF. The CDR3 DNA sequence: TGTGCCAGCACCACCAGCGGGAGCTTGGGCGAGCAGTACTTC.

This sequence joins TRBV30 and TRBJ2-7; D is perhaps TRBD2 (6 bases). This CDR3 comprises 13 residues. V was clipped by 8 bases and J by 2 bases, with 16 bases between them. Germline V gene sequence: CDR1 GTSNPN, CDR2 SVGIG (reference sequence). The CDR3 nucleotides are TGTGCCGTCCGCTCGGTAGCGGCCTACGAGCAGTACTTC. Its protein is CAVRSVAAYEQYF.

The DNA of the CDR3 is TGTGCCAGCAGCTTATCTGGACTAAGCTCCTACAATGAGCAGTTCTTC. This sequence encodes CASSLSGLSSYNEQFF. The V gene is TRBV7-9, the J gene TRBJ2-1; tentatively, D is TRBD2 (6 bases). CDR1 and CDR2 (germline): SEHNR, FQNEAQ (reference sequence). The CDR3 consists of 16 residues. The V end was cut by 2 bases, the J end by 0 bases, with 11 bases between.

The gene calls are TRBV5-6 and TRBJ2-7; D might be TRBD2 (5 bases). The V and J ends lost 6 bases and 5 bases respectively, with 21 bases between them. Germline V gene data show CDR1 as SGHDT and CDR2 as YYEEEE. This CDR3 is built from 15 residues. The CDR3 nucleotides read TGTGCCAGCACCACCGGGGTCGGGGATGGGCACGAGCAGTACTTC. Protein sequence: CASTTGVGDGHEQYF.

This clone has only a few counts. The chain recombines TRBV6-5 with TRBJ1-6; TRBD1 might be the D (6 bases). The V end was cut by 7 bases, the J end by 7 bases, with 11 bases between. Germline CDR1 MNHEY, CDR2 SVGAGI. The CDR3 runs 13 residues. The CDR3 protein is CASKPQGNSPLHF. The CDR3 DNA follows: TGTGCCAGCAAACCACAGGGAAATTCACCCCTCCACTTT.

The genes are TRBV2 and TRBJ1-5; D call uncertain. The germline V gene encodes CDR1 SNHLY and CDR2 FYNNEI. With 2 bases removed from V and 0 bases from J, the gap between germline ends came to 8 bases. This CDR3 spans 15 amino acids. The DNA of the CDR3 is TGTGCCAGCAGTGAAAACAGTTATAGCAATCAGCCCCAGCATTTT. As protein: CASSENSYSNQPQHF.

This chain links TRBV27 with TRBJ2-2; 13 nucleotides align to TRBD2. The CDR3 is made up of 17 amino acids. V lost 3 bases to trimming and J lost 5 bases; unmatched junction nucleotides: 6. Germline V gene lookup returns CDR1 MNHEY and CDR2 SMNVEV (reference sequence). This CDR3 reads CASSFTSGGAVTGELFF. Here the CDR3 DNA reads TGTGCCAGCAGTTTTACTAGCGGGGGGGCTGTTACCGGGGAGCTGTTTTTT.

The CDR3 nucleotides are TGTGCCAGCAGCTCAGGGGACAGGCTCTATGGCTACACCTTC. This gives the protein CASSSGDRLYGYTF. The V and J genes are TRBV7-9 and TRBJ1-2, with 8 nucleotides matching TRBD1. Trimming cost V 4 bases and J 4 bases; bases outside gene matches: 5. In germline, CDR1 is SEHNR, CDR2 FQNEAQ (reference sequence). The CDR3 length is 14 residues.

The CDR3 DNA reads TGTGCCAGCAGCAACCGACTAGCGGGAGTGGATGAGCAGTTCTTC. It translates to CASSNRLAGVDEQFF. The V call is TRBV6-5, the J call TRBJ2-1; 12 nucleotides line up with TRBD2. The CDR3 loop spans 15 amino acids. With V trimmed by 6 bases and J by 8 bases, 8 bases remained unmatched. The V gene's germline CDR1 is MNHEY and CDR2 SVGAGI.

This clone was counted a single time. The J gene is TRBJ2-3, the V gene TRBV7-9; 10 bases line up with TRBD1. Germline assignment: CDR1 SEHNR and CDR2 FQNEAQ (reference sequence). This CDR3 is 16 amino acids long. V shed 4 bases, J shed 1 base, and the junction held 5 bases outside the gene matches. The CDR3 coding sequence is TGTGCCAGCAGCTCCGACAGGGGGCGCGGCACAGATACGCAGTATTTT. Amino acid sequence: CASSSDRGRGTDTQYF.

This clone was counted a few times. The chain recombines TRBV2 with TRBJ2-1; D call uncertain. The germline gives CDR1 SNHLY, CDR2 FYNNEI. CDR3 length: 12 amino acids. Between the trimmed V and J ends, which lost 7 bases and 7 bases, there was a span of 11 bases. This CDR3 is CASTPSVNEQFF. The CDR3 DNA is TGTGCCAGCACGCCCAGCGTAAATGAGCAGTTCTTC.

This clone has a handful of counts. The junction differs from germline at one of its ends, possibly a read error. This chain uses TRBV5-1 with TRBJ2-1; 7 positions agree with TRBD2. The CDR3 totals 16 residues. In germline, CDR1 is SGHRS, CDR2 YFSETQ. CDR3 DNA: TGCGCCAGCAGGTTGGAAACCGCGGGAGTTGGGGATGAGCAGTTCTTC. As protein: CASRLETAGVGDEQFF.

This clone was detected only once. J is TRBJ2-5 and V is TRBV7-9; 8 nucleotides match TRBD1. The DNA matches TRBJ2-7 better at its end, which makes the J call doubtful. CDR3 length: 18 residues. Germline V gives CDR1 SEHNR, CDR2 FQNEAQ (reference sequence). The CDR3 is CASSLASFADREEDEQYF. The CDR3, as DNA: TGTGCCAGCAGCTTAGCCTCCTTTGCGGACAGGGAGGAAGACGAGCAGTACTTC.

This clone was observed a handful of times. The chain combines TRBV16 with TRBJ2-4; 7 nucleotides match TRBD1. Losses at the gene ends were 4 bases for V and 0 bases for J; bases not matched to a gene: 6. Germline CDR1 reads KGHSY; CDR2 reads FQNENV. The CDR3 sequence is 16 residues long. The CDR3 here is CASSPRTGVAKNIQYF. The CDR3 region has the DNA TGTGCCAGCAGCCCTCGGACAGGTGTAGCCAAAAACATTCAGTACTTC.

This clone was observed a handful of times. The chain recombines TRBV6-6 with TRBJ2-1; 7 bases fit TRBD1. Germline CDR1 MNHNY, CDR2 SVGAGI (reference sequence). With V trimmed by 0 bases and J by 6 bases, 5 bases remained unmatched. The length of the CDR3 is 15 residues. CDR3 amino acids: CASSYSWQGVNEQFF. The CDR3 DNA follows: TGTGCCAGCAGTTACTCGTGGCAGGGGGTCAATGAGCAGTTCTTC.

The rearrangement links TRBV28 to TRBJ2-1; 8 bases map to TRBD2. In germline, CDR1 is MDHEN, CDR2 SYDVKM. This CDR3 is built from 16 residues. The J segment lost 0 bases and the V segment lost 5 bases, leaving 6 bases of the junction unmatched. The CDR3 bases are TGTGCCAGCAGTCCCATCGGGGGGGGCTCCTACAATGAGCAGTTCTTC. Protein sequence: CASSPIGGGSYNEQFF.

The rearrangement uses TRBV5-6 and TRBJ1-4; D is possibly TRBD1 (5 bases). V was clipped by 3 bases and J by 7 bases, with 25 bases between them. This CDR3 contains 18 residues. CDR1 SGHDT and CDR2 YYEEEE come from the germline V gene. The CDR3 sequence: CASSSPQGLQTPTEKLFF. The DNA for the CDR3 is TGTGCCAGCAGCTCGCCTCAGGGTCTACAAACTCCAACTGAAAAACTGTTTTTT.

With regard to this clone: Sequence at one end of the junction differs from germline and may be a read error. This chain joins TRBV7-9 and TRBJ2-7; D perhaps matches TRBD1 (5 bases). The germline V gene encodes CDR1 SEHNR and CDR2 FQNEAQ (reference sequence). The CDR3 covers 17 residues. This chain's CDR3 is CARSLVRGRVGSYEQYF. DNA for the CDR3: TGTGCCAGAAGCTTGGTAAGGGGCAGGGTTGGCTCCTACGAGCAGTACTTC.

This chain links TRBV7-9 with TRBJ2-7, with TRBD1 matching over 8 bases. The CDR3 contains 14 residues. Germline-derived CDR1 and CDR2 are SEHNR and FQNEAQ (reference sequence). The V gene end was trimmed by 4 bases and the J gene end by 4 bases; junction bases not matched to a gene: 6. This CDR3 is CASSYGQGRYEQYF. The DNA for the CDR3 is TGTGCCAGCAGCTACGGACAGGGACGGTACGAGCAGTACTTC. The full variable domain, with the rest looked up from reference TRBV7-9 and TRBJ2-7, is DTGVSQNPRHKITKRGQNVTFRCDPISEHNRLYWYRQTLGQGPEFLTYFQNEAQLEKSRLLSDRFSAERPKGSFSTLEIQRTEQGDSAMYLCASSYGQGRYEQYFGPGTRLTVT.

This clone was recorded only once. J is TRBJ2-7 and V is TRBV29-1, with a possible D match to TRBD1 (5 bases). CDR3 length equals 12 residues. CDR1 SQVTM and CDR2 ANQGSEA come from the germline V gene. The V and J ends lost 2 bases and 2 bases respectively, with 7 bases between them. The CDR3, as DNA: TGCAGCGTTGAACAGGGCCCCTACGAGCAGTACTTC. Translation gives CSVEQGPYEQYF.

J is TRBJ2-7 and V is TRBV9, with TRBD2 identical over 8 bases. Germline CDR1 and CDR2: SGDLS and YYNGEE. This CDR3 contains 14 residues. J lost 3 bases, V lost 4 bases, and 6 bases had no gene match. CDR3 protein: CASSFGGEGYEQYF. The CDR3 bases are TGTGCCAGCAGCTTCGGGGGGGAGGGCTACGAGCAGTACTTC.

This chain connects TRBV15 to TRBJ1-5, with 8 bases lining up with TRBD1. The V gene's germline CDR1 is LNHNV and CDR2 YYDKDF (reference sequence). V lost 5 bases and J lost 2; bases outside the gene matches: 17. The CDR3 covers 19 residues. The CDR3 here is CATSSYSTNRGLRNQPQHF. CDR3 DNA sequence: TGTGCCACCAGCTCCTACTCTACGAACAGGGGGTTACGCAATCAGCCCCAGCATTTT.

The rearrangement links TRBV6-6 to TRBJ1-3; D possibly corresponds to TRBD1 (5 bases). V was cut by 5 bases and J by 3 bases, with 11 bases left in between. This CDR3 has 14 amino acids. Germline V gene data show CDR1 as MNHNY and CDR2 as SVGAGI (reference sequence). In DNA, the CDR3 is TGTGCCAGCAGTCAACCCAGGGATGGAAACACCATATATTTT. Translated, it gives CASSQPRDGNTIYF.

CDR3 nucleotides: TGTGCCAGCAGCTTAGGAGGGACAGGCTATCAGCCCCAGCATTTT. Translation: CASSLGGTGYQPQHF. The chain links TRBV7-9 to TRBJ1-5; 8 bases align to TRBD1. Germline V gene sequence: CDR1 SEHNR, CDR2 FQNEAQ (reference sequence). V trimming: 1 base; J trimming: 5 bases; junction bases outside the gene matches: 4. This CDR3 comprises 15 residues.

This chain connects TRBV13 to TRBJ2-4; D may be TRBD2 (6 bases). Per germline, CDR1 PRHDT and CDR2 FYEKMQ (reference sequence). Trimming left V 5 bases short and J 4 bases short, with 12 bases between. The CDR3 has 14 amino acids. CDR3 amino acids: CASSPTGGKNIQYF. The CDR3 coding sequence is TGTGCCAGCAGCCCCACCGGAGGGAAAAACATTCAGTACTTC.

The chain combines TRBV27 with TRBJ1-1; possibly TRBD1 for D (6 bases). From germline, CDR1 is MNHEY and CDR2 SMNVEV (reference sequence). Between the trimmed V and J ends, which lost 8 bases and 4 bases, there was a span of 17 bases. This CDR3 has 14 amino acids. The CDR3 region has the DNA TGTGCCAGCGGAACAGGGACCTGGGGCACTGAAGCTTTCTTT. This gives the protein CASGTGTWGTEAFF.

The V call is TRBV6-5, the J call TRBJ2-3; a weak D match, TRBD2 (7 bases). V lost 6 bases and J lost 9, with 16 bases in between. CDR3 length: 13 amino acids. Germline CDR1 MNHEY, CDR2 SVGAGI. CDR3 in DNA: TGTGCCAGCAGCGCGGGGGCAGAGCGGACGCAGTATTTT. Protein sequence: CASSAGAERTQYF.

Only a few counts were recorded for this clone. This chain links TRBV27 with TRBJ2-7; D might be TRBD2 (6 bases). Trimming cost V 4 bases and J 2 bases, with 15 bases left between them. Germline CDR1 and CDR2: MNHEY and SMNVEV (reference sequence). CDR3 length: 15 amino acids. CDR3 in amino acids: CASSYSGGTTYEQYF. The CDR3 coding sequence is TGTGCCAGCAGTTACTCTGGGGGGACGACCTACGAGCAGTACTTC.